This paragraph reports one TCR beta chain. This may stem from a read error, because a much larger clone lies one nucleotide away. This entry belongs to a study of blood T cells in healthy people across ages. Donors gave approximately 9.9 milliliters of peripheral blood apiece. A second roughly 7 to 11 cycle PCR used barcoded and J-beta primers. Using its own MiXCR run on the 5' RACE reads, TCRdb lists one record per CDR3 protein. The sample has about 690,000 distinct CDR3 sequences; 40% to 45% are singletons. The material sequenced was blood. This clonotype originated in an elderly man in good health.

CDR3 sequence reads: CASSSTGRDETQYF. CDR3 sequence (DNA): TGTGCCAGCAGTTCTACAGGGAGAGATGAGACCCAGTACTTC. The chain recombines TRBV12-3 or TRBV12-4 with TRBJ2-5; D perhaps matches TRBD1 (6 bases). V was pared by 4 bases and J by 5 bases, with 14 bases between. The length of the CDR3 is 14 residues.